Shown below are 22 T cell receptor beta chains from a single sample sequenced in a study of blood T cells in healthy people across ages. Sample-barcoded 5' priming and a J-beta primer mix drove a second PCR of roughly 7 to 11 cycles. One entry per CDR3 protein, called by TCRdb with MiXCR from the 5' RACE reads. The sample carries roughly 1,000,000 distinct CDR3 sequences, under 30% recorded once. This sample also belongs to another study, concerning T cells of mothers and their children.

Sequencing input: blood. The receptors were sampled from a girl aged 2 to 9 in good health.

The chain links TRBV28 to TRBJ2-7; D perhaps matches TRBD1 (6 bases). Germline V gene lookup returns CDR1 MDHEN and CDR2 SYDVKM. The CDR3 loop spans 13 amino acids. V shed 8 bases and J shed 3 bases, with 14 bases lying between them. As DNA, the CDR3 is TGTGCCAGCGGCCCCAGGGGATTCTACGAGCAGTACTTC. Its protein is CASGPRGFYEQYF. Supplemented by reference TRBV28 and TRBJ2-7, the full variable domain reads DVKVTQSSRYLVKRTGEKVFLECVQDMDHENMFWYRQDPGLGLRLIYFSYDVKMKEKGDIPEGYSVSREKKERFSLILESASTNQTSMYLCASGPRGFYEQYFGPGTRLTVT.

The V call is TRBV19, the J call TRBJ2-7; D is ambiguous. The CDR3 covers 13 residues. Trimming took 3 bases from V and 3 from J, leaving 9 bases between them. Germline V gene lookup returns CDR1 LNHDA and CDR2 SQIVND (reference sequence). The CDR3 DNA reads as TGTGCCAGTAGTATTGGACGGTTCTACGAGCAGTACTTC. Amino acids: CASSIGRFYEQYF.

This chain joins TRBV21-1 and TRBJ2-5; the table gives TRBD2 as D, unverified against the DNA. The end of the DNA fits TRBJ2-7 better, so the J call may be wrong. TRBV21-1 is designated a pseudogene. The CDR3 loop spans 19 amino acids. The CDR3 protein is CASMDRRGRPLGQYYEQYF. For the CDR3, the DNA is TGTGCCAGCATGGATAGGCGCGGGAGGCCTCTGGGACAGTACTACGAGCAGTACTTC.

The J gene is TRBJ2-1, the V gene TRBV3-1; the D call may be TRBD1 or TRBD2 (5 bases each). From germline, CDR1 is LGHDT and CDR2 YNNKEL (reference sequence). The CDR3 is 13 residues long. The V end was cut by 8 bases, the J end by 4 bases, with 12 bases between. CDR3 nucleotide sequence: TGTGCCAGCGGGGGATACCCTTACAATGAGCAGTTCTTC. Protein: CASGGYPYNEQFF.

This clonotype has only a few counts. In DNA form, the CDR3 reads TGTGCCAGCAGTTACGCAGGGGGACAGCCCCAGCATTTT. Amino acid sequence: CASSYAGGQPQHF. V is TRBV27 and J is TRBJ1-5; 7 bases line up with TRBD1. Trimming removed 4 bases from V and 7 bases from J; junction bases left unmatched: 4. Germline-derived CDR1 and CDR2 are MNHEY and SMNVEV (reference sequence). This CDR3 has 13 amino acids.

This clonotype was counted between two and nine times. The V and J genes are TRBV28 and TRBJ1-6; D gene uncertain. Germline V gene lookup returns CDR1 MDHEN and CDR2 SYDVKM. The CDR3 covers 15 residues. Trimming removed 3 bases at V and 6 bases at J, with 12 bases between. The CDR3 sequence is CASSFTGDSNSPLHF. The CDR3 bases are TGTGCCAGCAGTTTTACTGGGGATTCTAATTCACCCCTCCACTTT.

The sample holds a few counts of this clonotype. CDR3 loop: CASSEGANEQYF. CDR3 nucleotide sequence: TGTGCCAGTAGTGAGGGGGCGAACGAGCAGTACTTC. The rearrangement joins TRBV19 to TRBJ2-1, with 7 bases lining up with TRBD1. Judging by the DNA end, TRBJ2-7 fits better; the J call may be wrong. CDR1 is LNHDA and CDR2 is SQIVND in the germline V gene (reference sequence). This CDR3 is 12 amino acids long.

As DNA, the CDR3 is TGTGCCAGCATAGGGGCGAGGGAGCAGTTCTTC. Its translation is CASIGAREQFF. V gene TRBV6-1 combines with J gene TRBJ2-1; weak D call: TRBD1 (5 bases). V lost 7 bases to trimming and J lost 10 bases, with 11 bases between them. The CDR3 has 11 residues. Germline CDR1 reads MNHNS; CDR2 reads SASEGT.

This clonotype was detected only a few times. The chain uses TRBV9 and TRBJ2-1; 7 positions match TRBD1. The J call may be faulty, since TRBJ2-7 better matches the DNA end. This CDR3 has 15 residues. Germline V gives CDR1 SGDLS, CDR2 YYNGEE. CDR3 bases: TGTGCCAGCAGCATTCAGACAGGGCCCTCCTACGAGCAGTACTTC. Protein sequence: CASSIQTGPSYEQYF.

This clonotype turned up a few times. This sequence joins TRBV6-5 and TRBJ2-3, with D maybe TRBD1 (5 bases). The ends were cut back, 0 bases at V and 3 bases at J, with 7 bases in the middle. Germline V CDR1 and CDR2: MNHEY, SVGAGI. The CDR3 totals 14 residues. The DNA of the CDR3 is TGTGCCAGCAGTTACTCGGGGCCGACAGATACGCAGTATTTT. This encodes CASSYSGPTDTQYF.

In its sample, this clonotype was seen a few times. CDR3 sequence reads: CASSLGQNEAFF. As DNA, the CDR3 is TGTGCCAGCAGCCTAGGACAGAATGAAGCTTTCTTT. The chain uses TRBV6-5 and TRBJ1-1; D is perhaps TRBD1 (6 bases). CDR1 is MNHEY, CDR2 SVGAGI, per germline. This CDR3 is built from 12 residues. Trimming stripped 6 bases from V and 7 bases from J, with 12 bases between.

The chain joins TRBV10-2 to TRBJ2-1, with D maybe TRBD1 (5 bases). Germline-derived CDR1 and CDR2 are WSHSY and SAAADI. The CDR3 totals 14 residues. Deletions cut 8 bases from V and 1 base from J, with 12 bases between. Here the CDR3 DNA reads TGCGCCAGCGGGATCACAGGTTCCTACAATGAGCAGTTCTTC. The encoded protein is CASGITGSYNEQFF.

The genes are TRBV11-2 and TRBJ2-1; the D gene is possibly TRBD1 (5 bases). V lost 4 bases, J lost 7 bases, and 23 bases lay in between. The CDR3 runs to 17 residues. Germline V lookup: CDR1 SGHAT, CDR2 FQNNGV. This CDR3 reads CASSSSPFRQFGNEQFF. The DNA of the CDR3 is TGTGCCAGCAGCTCCTCGCCCTTCAGACAGTTTGGAAATGAGCAGTTCTTC.

The table lists this clonotype with a few counts. The V gene is TRBV12-3 or TRBV12-4, the J gene TRBJ2-1, with TRBD2 matching 13 bases. J was trimmed by 5 bases and V by 2 bases; bases with no gene match: 6. This CDR3 is built from 17 residues. CDR3: CASSLYPGTSGDNEQFF. Here the CDR3 DNA reads TGTGCCAGCAGTTTATATCCCGGGACTAGCGGGGACAATGAGCAGTTCTTC.

This clonotype was detected only a few times. The chain recombines TRBV7-9 with TRBJ2-5; no clear D. This CDR3 contains 15 residues. Trimming cost V 6 bases and J 3 bases, with 17 bases left between them. Germline V lookup: CDR1 SEHNR, CDR2 FQNEAQ (reference sequence). DNA of the CDR3: TGTGCCAGCAGTTCCCGAACCGGGCCAGAAGAGACCCAGTACTTC. Translating it yields CASSSRTGPEETQYF.

The chain joins TRBV29-1 to TRBJ1-5; D remains unclear. The germline V gene encodes CDR1 SQVTM and CDR2 ANQGSEA. Deletions cut 6 bases from V and 2 bases from J, with 11 bases between. The CDR3 is 13 residues long. CDR3 sequence reads: CSVEADGNQPQHF. DNA of the CDR3: TGCAGCGTCGAGGCAGATGGCAATCAGCCCCAGCATTTT.

This sequence joins TRBV7-2 and TRBJ1-2, with 7 bases aligning to TRBD1. With 1 base clipped from V and 7 bases from J, the junction kept 6 bases outside the gene matches. Germline values: CDR1 SGHTA, CDR2 FQGNSA. The CDR3 is 14 residues long. CDR3 protein: CASSLEGAQVGYTF. DNA for the CDR3: TGTGCCAGCAGCTTAGAGGGGGCCCAAGTTGGCTACACCTTC.

This chain joins TRBV2 and TRBJ2-7; D not resolved. The CDR3 loop spans 10 amino acids. The germline V and J ends were trimmed by 8 bases and 6 bases, with 8 bases remaining between them. Germline V gene lookup returns CDR1 SNHLY and CDR2 FYNNEI. This CDR3 is CASDESEQYF. CDR3 nucleotide sequence: TGTGCCAGCGACGAGTCCGAGCAGTACTTC.

This clonotype occurred a few times. V and J are TRBV12-5 and TRBJ1-5; the D gene is possibly TRBD1 (5 bases). The CDR3 contains 14 residues. Germline loops: CDR1 LGHNT, CDR2 FRNRAP. Trimming stripped 8 bases from V and 1 base from J, with 12 bases between. The CDR3 here is CASSIGGSNQPQHF. In DNA form, the CDR3 reads TGTGCTAGTTCGATCGGGGGAAGCAATCAGCCCCAGCATTTT.

The chain joins TRBV12-5 to TRBJ1-1; 10 bases line up with TRBD1. This CDR3 region has 17 residues. With V trimmed by 7 bases and J by 3 bases, 14 bases remained unmatched. Germline V gene lookup returns CDR1 LGHNT and CDR2 FRNRAP. The CDR3 DNA follows: TGTGCTAGTGTTTTTACCGGGACAGGGGACGGTGACACTGAAGCTTTCTTT. This gives the protein CASVFTGTGDGDTEAFF.

V and J are TRBV27 and TRBJ2-5; tentatively, D is TRBD1 or TRBD2 (6 bases each). V lost 5 bases, J lost 1 base, and 20 bases lay in between. The V gene's germline CDR1 is MNHEY and CDR2 SMNVEV (reference sequence). This CDR3 spans 17 amino acids. CDR3 DNA sequence: TGTGCCAGCAGTCCAATGCGGACAGCCGGGGGCCAAGAGACCCAGTACTTC. The encoded protein is CASSPMRTAGGQETQYF.

The CDR3 DNA follows: TGCAGTGCTAGAGGGGGGACTGCGGGAGATACGCAGTATTTT. It is translated as CSARGGTAGDTQYF. The chain combines TRBV20-1 with TRBJ2-3, with D perhaps matching TRBD2 (6 bases). Germline loops: CDR1 DFQATT, CDR2 SNEGSKA (reference sequence). V lost 1 base and J lost 5, with 13 bases in between. The length of the CDR3 is 14 residues.